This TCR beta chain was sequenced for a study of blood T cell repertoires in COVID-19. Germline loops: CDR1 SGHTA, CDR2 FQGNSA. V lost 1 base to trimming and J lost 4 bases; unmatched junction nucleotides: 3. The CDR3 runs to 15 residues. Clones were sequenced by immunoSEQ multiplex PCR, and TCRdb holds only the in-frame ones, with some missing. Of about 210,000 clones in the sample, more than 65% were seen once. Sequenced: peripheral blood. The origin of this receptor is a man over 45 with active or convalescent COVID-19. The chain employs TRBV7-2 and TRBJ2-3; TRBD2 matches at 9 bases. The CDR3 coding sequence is TGTGCCAGCAGCTTAGTGGCTAGCGGGGCAGATACGCAGTATTTT. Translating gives CASSLVASGADTQYF.